Sequencing of this T cell receptor beta chain was carried out in a study of blood T cell repertoires in COVID-19. Sequenced by immunoSEQ multiplex PCR; TCRdb stores in-frame clones only, minus some. Of 110,000 to 150,000 clones in the sample, about four fifths were seen once. Specimen: peripheral blood. The TCR comes from a human donor in a cohort sampled during active COVID-19.

The CDR3 loop reads CASSRGGASTDTQYF. The CDR3 DNA is TGTGCCAGCAGTCGGGGGGGGGCAAGCACAGATACGCAGTATTTT. The rearrangement joins TRBV28 to TRBJ2-3; 8 nucleotides line up with TRBD2. The CDR3 is made up of 15 amino acids. Per germline, CDR1 MDHEN and CDR2 SYDVKM. The V gene end was trimmed by 5 bases and the J gene end by 0 bases; junction bases not matched to a gene: 4. Based on the CDR3 plus reference TRBV28 and TRBJ2-3, the full variable domain is DVKVTQSSRYLVKRTGEKVFLECVQDMDHENMFWYRQDPGLGLRLIYFSYDVKMKEKGDIPEGYSVSREKKERFSLILESASTNQTSMYLCASSRGGASTDTQYFGPGTRLTVL.